These 20 T cell receptor beta chains were all obtained from the same sample, sequenced in a study of shared clonotypes between healthy human individuals. Assay: immunoSEQ multiplex PCR; the TCRdb copy retains only in-frame clones and omits some. This table has hundreds of thousands of clones, roughly four fifths appearing once. Material for sequencing was PBMCs. Source of these receptors: a woman between 40 and 55 years old in good health. Some clones in this sample may be carry-over from other donors' samples.

This chain uses TRBV6-5 with TRBJ2-3; D remains ambiguous. CDR3 size: 10 residues. Germline V gene sequence: CDR1 MNHEY, CDR2 SVGAGI. Between the trimmed V and J ends, which lost 7 bases and 5 bases, there was a span of 4 bases. The CDR3 is CASMQDTQYF. DNA of the CDR3: TGTGCCAGCATGCAAGATACGCAGTATTTT.

About this clone: Other DNA sequences within the sample encode an identical CDR3. The rearrangement uses TRBV30 and TRBJ1-1, with 7 bases lining up with TRBD1. In germline, CDR1 is GTSNPN, CDR2 SVGIG (reference sequence). CDR3 length: 13 amino acids. After removal of 3 bases from V and 5 bases from J, the junction contained 6 bases not matched to a gene. CDR3 sequence (DNA): TGTGCCTGGAGCAGACAGGGAGGGACTGAAGCTTTCTTT. Translated, it gives CAWSRQGGTEAFF.

The genes are TRBV7-3 and TRBJ2-7; a possible D gene is TRBD1 (6 bases). Germline values: CDR1 SGHTA, CDR2 FQGTGA. The CDR3 length is 14 residues. V lost 5 bases, J lost 0 bases, and 11 bases lay in between. The CDR3 DNA follows: TGTGCCAGCAGCCCCGACAGGAACTCCTACGAGCAGTACTTC. This encodes CASSPDRNSYEQYF.

This chain links TRBV11-2 with TRBJ2-5; TRBD2 aligns across 11 bases. The V gene's germline CDR1 is SGHAT and CDR2 FQNNGV. V was clipped by 1 base and J by 14 bases; unmatched bases: 9. The length of the CDR3 is 14 residues. In nucleotides, the CDR3 is TGTGCCAGCAGCTTAGGTCGGGCTAGCGGGAGGCTCTACTTC. Translation gives CASSLGRASGRLYF.

This chain joins TRBV11-2 and TRBJ1-1; D unresolved. The CDR3 sequence is 14 residues long. The V gene's germline CDR1 is SGHAT and CDR2 FQNNGV. Trimming left V 8 bases short and J 3 bases short, with 16 bases between. CDR3 sequence (DNA): TGTGCCAGCGGATCGGCTGGGCGGCACACTGAAGCTTTCTTT. Encoded protein: CASGSAGRHTEAFF. The whole variable domain, remainder taken from reference TRBV11-2 and TRBJ1-1, is EAGVAQSPRYKIIEKRQSVAFWCNPISGHATLYWYQQILGQGPKLLIQFQNNGVVDDSQLPKDRFSAERLKGVDSTLKIQPAKLEDSAVYLCASGSAGRHTEAFFGQGTRLTVV.

The rearrangement joins TRBV2 to TRBJ2-1; 10 nucleotides agree with TRBD2. CDR1 and CDR2 from the germline V gene are SNHLY and FYNNEI. The CDR3 is made up of 15 amino acids. J was trimmed by 7 bases and V by 8 bases; bases with no gene match: 11. The DNA of the CDR3 is TGTGCCAGCTTAACCGAGCGGGAGGGGGGAAATGAGCAGTTCTTC. Protein: CASLTEREGGNEQFF.

V is TRBV7-8 and J is TRBJ2-2; 8 nucleotides agree with TRBD2. CDR1 and CDR2 (germline): SGHVS, FQNEAQ. V shed 2 bases and J 0 bases; nucleotides not matched to a gene: 5. The CDR3 covers 17 residues. The CDR3 nucleotides are TGTGCCAGCAGCTTACACCCGGGACTAGCGAACACCGGGGAGCTGTTTTTT. Translating gives CASSLHPGLANTGELFF.

The rearrangement joins TRBV2 to TRBJ2-1; 9 nucleotides line up with TRBD2. Per germline, CDR1 SNHLY and CDR2 FYNNEI. The CDR3 has 15 amino acids. The junction had 5 bases not matched to a gene; V was cut back by 6 bases and J by 2 bases. CDR3 amino acids: CASRSGTSPYNEQFF. The CDR3 nucleotides are TGTGCCAGCAGGTCCGGGACTAGCCCCTACAATGAGCAGTTCTTC.

This clone came up once. The rearrangement joins TRBV5-5 to TRBJ2-5, with D possibly being TRBD2 (5 bases). CDR3 length: 13 amino acids. Trimming left V 3 bases short and J 5 bases short, with 11 bases between. Germline-derived CDR1 and CDR2 are SGHKS and YYEKEE (reference sequence). The CDR3 spells CASSSTSGETQYF. CDR3 in DNA: TGTGCCAGCAGCTCCACCTCGGGGGAGACCCAGTACTTC.

V gene TRBV5-1 combines with J gene TRBJ1-4; TRBD1 is a possible D gene (6 bases). CDR1 and CDR2 (germline): SGHRS, YFSETQ. The CDR3 spans 18 residues. V was cut by 0 bases and J by 2 bases, with 17 bases left in between. The CDR3 sequence: CASSLGQETFRTNEKLFF. CDR3 bases: TGCGCCAGCAGCTTGGGACAGGAAACTTTCAGGACTAATGAAAAACTGTTTTTT.

The V call is TRBV25-1, the J call TRBJ2-5, with D perhaps assigned TRBD1 or TRBD2 (6 bases each). V lost 11 bases and J lost 5, with 21 bases in between. Germline CDR1 and CDR2: MGHDK and SYGVNS. The CDR3 loop spans 14 amino acids. The CDR3 spells CACGTAGDMETQYF. The CDR3 region has the DNA TGTGCCTGCGGGACGGCAGGGGATATGGAGACCCAGTACTTC.

This clone was recorded only once. This rearrangement joins TRBV5-1 to TRBJ1-2; D is perhaps TRBD1 (6 bases). Germline lookup yields CDR1 SGHRS and CDR2 YFSETQ. The germline V and J ends were trimmed by 4 bases and 2 bases, with 12 bases remaining between them. This CDR3 region has 14 residues. CDR3 protein: CASSVDSLNYGYTF. CDR3 DNA: TGCGCCAGCAGCGTGGACAGTTTAAACTATGGCTACACCTTC.

V and J are TRBV4-1 and TRBJ2-1, with TRBD2 matching 12 bases. V was clipped by 3 bases and J by 9 bases; unmatched bases: 12. The CDR3 is made up of 17 amino acids. Germline CDR1 reads MGHRA; CDR2 reads YSYEKL. CDR3 protein: CASSHRLAGERLSEQFF. The DNA of the CDR3 is TGCGCCAGCAGCCACCGACTAGCGGGAGAACGGCTCTCTGAGCAGTTCTTC.

The J gene is TRBJ2-5, the V gene TRBV6-5; possible D gene TRBD2, 6 bases. The CDR3 runs 14 residues. With 3 bases removed from V and 5 bases from J, the gap between germline ends came to 13 bases. CDR1 is MNHEY and CDR2 is SVGAGI in the germline V gene. CDR3: CASSYRRGRETQYF. CDR3 nucleotides: TGTGCCAGCAGTTATCGGCGGGGTAGGGAGACCCAGTACTTC.

This chain links TRBV19 with TRBJ2-1; no clear D gene. The CDR3 consists of 11 residues. From germline, CDR1 is LNHDA and CDR2 SQIVND (reference sequence). V lost 6 bases and J 3 bases, leaving 3 bases between the germline ends. In nucleotides, the CDR3 is TGTGCCAGTAGCCACTACAATGAGCAGTTCTTC. It encodes CASSHYNEQFF.

V usage is TRBV18 and J usage is TRBJ2-7; tentatively, D is TRBD1 (7 bases). The CDR3 is 14 amino acids. Trimming cost V 2 bases and J 5 bases, with 13 bases left between them. Germline values: CDR1 KGHSH, CDR2 LQKENI. The CDR3 nucleotides are TGTGCCAGCTCACCATCAGGGGGGTTCGACGAGCAGTACTTC. It codes for CASSPSGGFDEQYF.

This clone was seen a handful of times. The chain has TRBV7-9 and TRBJ2-7; a possible D gene is TRBD2 (6 bases). The V and J ends lost 4 bases and 6 bases respectively, with 28 bases between them. CDR1 is SEHNR and CDR2 is FQNEAQ in the germline V gene (reference sequence). The CDR3 has 18 residues. Here the CDR3 reads CASSSTSITGFTGGEQYF. As DNA, the CDR3 is TGTGCCAGCAGCTCCACTAGTATAACGGGTTTCACCGGGGGCGAGCAGTACTTC. Supplemented by reference TRBV7-9 and TRBJ2-7, the full variable domain reads DTGVSQNPRHKITKRGQNVTFRCDPISEHNRLYWYRQTLGQGPEFLTYFQNEAQLEKSRLLSDRFSAERPKGSFSTLEIQRTEQGDSAMYLCASSSTSITGFTGGEQYFGPGTRLTVT.

The chain joins TRBV28 to TRBJ2-1; unclear D gene. CDR1 and CDR2 from the germline V gene are MDHEN and SYDVKM. CDR3 size: 12 residues. The ends were cut back, 6 bases at V and 8 bases at J, with 11 bases in the middle. In DNA form, the CDR3 reads TGTGCCAGCAGCTCGTATAAGGATGAGCAGTTCTTC. It specifies CASSSYKDEQFF.

This chain joins TRBV7-9 and TRBJ2-1; 8 bases are shared with TRBD1. The junction had 9 bases not matched to a gene; V was cut back by 5 bases and J by 9 bases. The CDR3 spans 14 residues. Germline-derived CDR1 and CDR2 are SEHNR and FQNEAQ (reference sequence). The CDR3 DNA reads as TGTGCCAGCAGCCCCGGACAGGGACAAGGTGAGCAGTTCTTC. This sequence encodes CASSPGQGQGEQFF.

The V gene is TRBV4-1, the J gene TRBJ1-1; D possibly corresponds to TRBD1 (6 bases). V lost 4 bases, J lost 6 bases, and 18 bases lay in between. CDR1 is MGHRA, CDR2 YSYEKL, per germline. The CDR3 has 15 residues. CDR3 nucleotides: TGCGCCAGCAGCCGAGTAGGGGGTAAGAGCTCTGAAGCTTTCTTT. It encodes CASSRVGGKSSEAFF.